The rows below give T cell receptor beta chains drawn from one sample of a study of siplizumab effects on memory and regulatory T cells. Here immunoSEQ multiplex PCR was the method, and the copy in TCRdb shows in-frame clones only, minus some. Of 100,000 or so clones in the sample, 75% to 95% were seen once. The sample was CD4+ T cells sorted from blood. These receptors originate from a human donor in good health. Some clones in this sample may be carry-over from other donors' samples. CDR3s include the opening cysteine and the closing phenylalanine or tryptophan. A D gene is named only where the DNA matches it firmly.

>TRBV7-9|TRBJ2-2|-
TGTGCCAGCAGCTGGCAAGGAACTTTCACCGGGGAGCTGTTTTTT
CASSWQGTFTGELFF
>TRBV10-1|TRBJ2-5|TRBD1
TGCGCCAGCAGTGAGGGGTCAGGGGGTCAAGAGACCCAGTACTTC
CASSEGSGGQETQYF
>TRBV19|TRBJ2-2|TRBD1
TGTGCCAGTAGTACGGACAGGGCTCGGGCCGGGGAGCTGTTTTTT
CASSTDRARAGELFF
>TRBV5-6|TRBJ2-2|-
TGTGCCAGCAGCTTGGGGGCTGGGCCGGGGGAGCTGTTTTTT
CASSLGAGPGELFF
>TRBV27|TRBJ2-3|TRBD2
TGTGCCAGCAGCTTTAGCGGGAACACAGATACGCAGTATTTT
CASSFSGNTDTQYF
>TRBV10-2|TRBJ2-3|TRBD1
TGCGCCAGCAGAGGACAGGGGACAGATACGCAGTATTTT
CASRGQGTDTQYF
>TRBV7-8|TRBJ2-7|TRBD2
TGTGCCAGCAGCTCACCCCTAGCGGGAGGGCCGGGAGAGCAGTACTTC
CASSSPLAGGPGEQYF
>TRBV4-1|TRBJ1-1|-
TGCGCCAGCAGCCAACAGAGTGAAGCTTTCTTT
CASSQQSEAFF
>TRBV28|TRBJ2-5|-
TGTGCCAGCAGTTTGGGTCGGAGGCAAGAGACCCAGTACTTC
CASSLGRRQETQYF
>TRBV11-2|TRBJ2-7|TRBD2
TGTGCCAGCAGCAAGTTAGCGGGAGTAGGCTACGAGCAGTACTTC
CASSKLAGVGYEQYF
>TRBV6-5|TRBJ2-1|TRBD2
TGTGCCAGCAGAAGGACTAGCGGAAGATACAATGAGCAGTTCTTC
CASRRTSGRYNEQFF
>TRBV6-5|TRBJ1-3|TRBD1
TGTGCCGTCTCTGGGACAGGGGGAAACACCATATATTTT
CAVSGTGGNTIYF
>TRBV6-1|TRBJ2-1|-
TGTGCCAGCAGTGAAGCGCAGATATTTGTGGGTGAGCAGTTCTTC
CASSEAQIFVGEQFF
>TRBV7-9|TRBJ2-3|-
TGTGCCAGCAGCTTAGAGGCAGGGGGCACAGATACGCAGTATTTT
CASSLEAGGTDTQYF
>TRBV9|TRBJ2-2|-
TGTGCCAGCAGCGACCGGGCAGGGGACACCGGGGAGCTGTTTTTT
CASSDRAGDTGELFF